These 16 T cell receptor beta chains were all obtained from the same sample, sequenced in a study of OX40 agonist ivuxolimab in advanced cancers. Assay used: immunoSEQ multiplex PCR; TCRdb lists only in-frame clones, some missing. The sample has roughly 60,000 clones; approximately 79% are singletons. Sequenced here: CD4+ or CD8+ T cells sorted from blood, sampled in a trial of the OX40 agonist ivuxolimab. The receptors here all came from an adult with an advanced solid tumor such as melanoma, head and neck, liver or kidney cancer.

This clone was detected only once. The rearrangement links TRBV6-5 to TRBJ2-3; TRBD1 aligns across 8 bases. The germline CDR1 and CDR2 sequences are MNHEY and SVGAGI. This CDR3 has 13 amino acids. The V and J ends lost 11 bases and 2 bases, in that order; junction bases with no gene match: 6. CDR3: CAATGANTDTQYF. Here the CDR3 DNA reads TGTGCCGCGACAGGGGCTAACACAGATACGCAGTATTTT.

CDR3 amino acids: CASSVSGTGTAEQYF. CDR3 in DNA: TGTGCCAGCAGCGTATCCGGGACAGGGACCGCCGAGCAGTACTTC. The gene calls are TRBV9 and TRBJ2-7; TRBD1 matches 9 bases. CDR1 and CDR2 from the germline V gene are SGDLS and YYNGEE. V was pared by 1 base and J by 6 bases, with 8 bases of the junction left unmatched. The CDR3 has 15 residues. Drawing the rest from reference TRBV9 and TRBJ2-7, the complete variable domain is DSGVTQTPKHLITATGQRVTLRCSPRSGDLSVYWYQQSLDQGLQFLIQYYNGEERAKGNILERFSAQQFPDLHSELNLSSLELGDSALYFCASSVSGTGTAEQYFGPGTRLTVT.

This chain joins TRBV6-8 and TRBJ2-1; a possible D gene is TRBD2 (6 bases). V was trimmed by 5 bases and J by 0 bases, leaving 14 bases between them. CDR3 size: 16 residues. CDR1 and CDR2 from the germline V gene are MNHGY and SAAAGT. CDR3 region: CASSRSRRGSYNEQFF. The CDR3 nucleotides read TGTGCCAGCAGTCGATCCCGGCGGGGCTCCTACAATGAGCAGTTCTTC.

The chain is built from TRBV5-1 and TRBJ2-6, with D possibly being TRBD1 or TRBD2 (5 bases each). This CDR3 spans 18 amino acids. V gave up 6 bases and J gave up 0 bases, with 19 bases separating them. The V gene's germline CDR1 is SGHRS and CDR2 YFSETQ. CDR3 sequence reads: CASTPIGAGASGANVLTF. The CDR3 DNA reads TGCGCCAGCACCCCAATCGGGGCTGGGGCCTCTGGGGCCAACGTCCTGACTTTC.

The rearrangement joins TRBV30 to TRBJ1-2; TRBD1 is a possible D gene (6 bases). V was shortened by 0 bases and J by 7 bases, with 12 bases between the two germline ends. Germline lookup yields CDR1 GTSNPN and CDR2 SVGIG (reference sequence). The CDR3 has 13 amino acids. The CDR3 DNA reads TGTGCCTGGAGTGTTCGGGGGGCCGGTGGCTACACCTTC. This codes for CAWSVRGAGGYTF.

This clone has just one count. This rearrangement joins TRBV5-1 to TRBJ2-1; D is tentatively TRBD1 or TRBD2 (5 bases each). The CDR3 runs 14 residues. The germline V and J ends were trimmed by 4 bases and 8 bases, with 16 bases remaining between them. CDR1 is SGHRS and CDR2 is YFSETQ in the germline V gene. The CDR3 here is CASSRSGTPHEQFF. The DNA of the CDR3 is TGCGCCAGCAGCAGATCCGGGACGCCACATGAGCAGTTCTTC.

The chain recombines TRBV19 with TRBJ2-1; D remains unclear. V lost 6 bases and J lost 0, with 15 bases in between. Germline V gene sequence: CDR1 LNHDA, CDR2 SQIVND (reference sequence). The CDR3 covers 16 residues. In DNA, the CDR3 is TGTGCCAGTAGCCCCTTTTGGCGGACCTCCTACAATGAGCAGTTCTTC. It encodes CASSPFWRTSYNEQFF.

The chain couples TRBV19 to TRBJ2-7; 7 bases align to TRBD1. Germline lookup yields CDR1 LNHDA and CDR2 SQIVND (reference sequence). Losses at the gene ends were 6 bases for V and 2 bases for J; bases not matched to a gene: 7. The CDR3 sequence is 14 residues long. Written as DNA, the CDR3 is TGTGCCAGTAGCCCCCTTGGACAGGCCTACGAGCAGTACTTC. It translates to CASSPLGQAYEQYF.

The chain couples TRBV27 to TRBJ2-2; D gene uncertain. CDR1 is MNHEY, CDR2 SMNVEV, per germline (reference sequence). V was shortened by 1 base and J by 1 base, with 4 bases between the two germline ends. The CDR3 extends over 14 amino acids. CDR3 sequence: CASSLFLNTGELFF. The CDR3 DNA reads as TGTGCCAGCAGTTTATTCTTGAACACCGGGGAGCTGTTTTTT.

This clone has more than one count but fewer than ten. V is TRBV14 and J is TRBJ1-6; D gene ambiguous. Germline V CDR1 and CDR2: SGHDN, FVKESK. Trimming shortened V by 1 base and J by 12 bases, and 7 bases separated the two germline ends. The CDR3 runs to 12 residues. The CDR3 loop is CASSQVSLPLHF. DNA for the CDR3: TGTGCCAGCAGCCAAGTTTCTCTACCCCTCCACTTT.

This clone is a singleton in its sample. This chain connects TRBV9 to TRBJ1-3; no clear D gene. The CDR3 runs to 13 residues. Looked up from germline, CDR1 is SGDLS and CDR2 is YYNGEE. V gave up 3 bases and J gave up 4 bases, with 8 bases separating them. In nucleotides, the CDR3 is TGTGCCAGCAGCGGACGGATAGGAAACACCATATATTTT. The encoded protein is CASSGRIGNTIYF.

The V gene is TRBV15, the J gene TRBJ1-1; possibly TRBD1 for D (6 bases). Per the germline V gene, CDR1 is LNHNV and CDR2 is YYDKDF (reference sequence). The CDR3 runs 11 residues. V lost 4 bases and J 6 bases, leaving 6 bases between the germline ends. The CDR3 reads CATSKGAEAFF. In DNA, the CDR3 is TGTGCCACCAGCAAGGGGGCTGAAGCTTTCTTT. Filled out from reference TRBV15 and TRBJ1-1, the complete variable domain reads DAMVIQNPRYQVTQFGKPVTLSCSQTLNHNVMYWYQQKSSQAPKLLFHYYDKDFNNEADTPDNFQSRRPNTSFCFLDIRSPGLGDTAMYLCATSKGAEAFFGQGTRLTVV.

Comment on this clone: An end of the junction does not agree with germline; a read error may underlie this. This rearrangement joins TRBV7-7 to TRBJ2-6; D is perhaps TRBD1 or TRBD2 (5 bases each). Germline-derived CDR1 and CDR2 are SSHAT and FNYEAQ (reference sequence). There are 14 residues in the CDR3. The CDR3, as DNA: TGTGCTAGCAGCTCTGGGGACGGCCTTGGGGTCCTGACTTTC. Protein: CASSSGDGLGVLTF.

The V call is TRBV5-1, the J call TRBJ2-7; weak D call: TRBD1 (7 bases). This CDR3 has 16 residues. Germline loops: CDR1 SGHRS, CDR2 YFSETQ. The V end lost 3 bases, the J end lost 6 bases, and 22 bases lay between the germline ends. The CDR3 nucleotides are TGCGCCAGCAGCTCGAACAGGGGACTCCCCGAGGGCGAGCAGTACTTC. Translation: CASSSNRGLPEGEQYF. Drawing the rest from reference TRBV5-1 and TRBJ2-7, the complete variable domain is KAGVTQTPRYLIKTRGQQVTLSCSPISGHRSVSWYQQTPGQGLQFLFEYFSETQRNKGNFPGRFSGRQFSNSRSEMNVSTLELGDSALYLCASSSNRGLPEGEQYFGPGTRLTVT.

The gene calls are TRBV7-3 and TRBJ1-1; 7 bases map to TRBD1. Germline-derived CDR1 and CDR2 are SGHTA and FQGTGA. V lost 5 bases, J lost 5 bases, and 8 bases stayed unmatched. This CDR3 is built from 14 residues. The CDR3 DNA follows: TGTGCCAGCAGCAAGGAGGGGGCGAGAACTGAAGCTTTCTTT. Its protein is CASSKEGARTEAFF.

The chain employs TRBV6-1 and TRBJ2-7, with D possibly TRBD2 on 6 matching bases. The CDR3 is 17 amino acids. Trimming shortened V by 2 bases and J by 5 bases, and 22 bases separated the two germline ends. Germline values: CDR1 MNHNS, CDR2 SASEGT. CDR3 sequence: CASSEPRSRVEGHEQYF. As DNA, the CDR3 is TGTGCCAGCAGTGAACCAAGGAGCCGGGTGGAGGGGCACGAGCAGTACTTC.